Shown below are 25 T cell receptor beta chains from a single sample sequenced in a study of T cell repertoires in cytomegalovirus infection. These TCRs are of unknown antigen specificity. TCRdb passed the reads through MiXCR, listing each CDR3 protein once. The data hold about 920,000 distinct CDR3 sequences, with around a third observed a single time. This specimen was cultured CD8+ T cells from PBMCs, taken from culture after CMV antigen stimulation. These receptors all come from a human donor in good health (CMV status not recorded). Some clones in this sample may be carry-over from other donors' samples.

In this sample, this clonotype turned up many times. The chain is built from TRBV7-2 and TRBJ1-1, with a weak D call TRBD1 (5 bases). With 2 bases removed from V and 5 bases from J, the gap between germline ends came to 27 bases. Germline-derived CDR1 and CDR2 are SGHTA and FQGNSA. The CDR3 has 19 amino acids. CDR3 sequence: CASSLRIVTYTGGGTEAFF. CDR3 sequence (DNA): TGTGCCAGCAGCTTAAGGATCGTGACTTATACAGGTGGGGGAACTGAAGCTTTCTTT.

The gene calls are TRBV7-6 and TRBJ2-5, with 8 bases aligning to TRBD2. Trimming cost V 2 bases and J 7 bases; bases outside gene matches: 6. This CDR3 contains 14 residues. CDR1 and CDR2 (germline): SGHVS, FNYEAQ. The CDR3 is CASSLPSGSGTQYF. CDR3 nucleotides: TGTGCCAGCAGCTTACCTAGCGGGTCGGGGACCCAGTACTTC.

The CDR3 loop is CASGPTGLAGNTGELFF. In DNA form, the CDR3 reads TGCGCCAGCGGTCCCACTGGACTAGCGGGAAACACCGGGGAGCTGTTTTTT. The chain employs TRBV5-1 and TRBJ2-2, with 12 bases fitting TRBD2. This CDR3 comprises 17 residues. The germline CDR1 and CDR2 sequences are SGHRS and YFSETQ. The ends lost 7 bases at V and 2 bases at J; junction bases unmatched: 9.

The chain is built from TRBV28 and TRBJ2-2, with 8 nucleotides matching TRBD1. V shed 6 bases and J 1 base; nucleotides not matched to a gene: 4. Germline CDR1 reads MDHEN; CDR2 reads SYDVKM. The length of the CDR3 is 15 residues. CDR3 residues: CASRCRGQNTGELFF. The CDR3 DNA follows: TGTGCCAGCAGATGCAGGGGGCAGAACACCGGGGAGCTGTTTTTT.

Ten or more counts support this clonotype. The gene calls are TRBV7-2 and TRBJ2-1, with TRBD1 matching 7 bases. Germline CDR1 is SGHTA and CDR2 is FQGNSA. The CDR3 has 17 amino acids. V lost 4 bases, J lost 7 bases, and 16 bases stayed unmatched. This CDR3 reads CASSWRLGQFAGNEQFF. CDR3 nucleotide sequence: TGTGCCAGCAGCTGGAGGCTGGGACAGTTCGCCGGGAATGAGCAGTTCTTC. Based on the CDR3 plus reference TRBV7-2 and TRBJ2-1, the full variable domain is GAGVSQSPSNKVTEKGKDVELRCDPISGHTALYWYRQSLGQGLEFLIYFQGNSAPDKSGLPSDRFSAERTGGSVSTLTIQRTQQEDSAVYLCASSWRLGQFAGNEQFFGPGTRLTVL.

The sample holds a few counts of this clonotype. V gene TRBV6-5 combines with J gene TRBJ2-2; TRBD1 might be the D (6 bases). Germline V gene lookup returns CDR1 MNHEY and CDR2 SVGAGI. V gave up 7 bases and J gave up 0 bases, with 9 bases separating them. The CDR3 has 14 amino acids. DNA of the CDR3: TGTGCCAGCATCGACAGGCCGAACACCGGGGAGCTGTTTTTT. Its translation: CASIDRPNTGELFF.

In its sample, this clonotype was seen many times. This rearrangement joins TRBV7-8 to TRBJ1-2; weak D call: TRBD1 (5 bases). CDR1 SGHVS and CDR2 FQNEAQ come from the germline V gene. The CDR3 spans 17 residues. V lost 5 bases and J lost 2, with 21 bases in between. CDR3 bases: TGTGCCAGCAGCCCAGTAGGGGCAAGTCATGACAACTATGGCTACACCTTC. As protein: CASSPVGASHDNYGYTF.

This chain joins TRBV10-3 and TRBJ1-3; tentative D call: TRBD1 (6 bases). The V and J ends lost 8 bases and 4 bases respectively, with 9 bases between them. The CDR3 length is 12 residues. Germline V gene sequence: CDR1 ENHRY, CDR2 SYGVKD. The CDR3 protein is CAIPGVGNTIYF. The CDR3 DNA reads TGTGCCATCCCAGGGGTCGGAAACACCATATATTTT.

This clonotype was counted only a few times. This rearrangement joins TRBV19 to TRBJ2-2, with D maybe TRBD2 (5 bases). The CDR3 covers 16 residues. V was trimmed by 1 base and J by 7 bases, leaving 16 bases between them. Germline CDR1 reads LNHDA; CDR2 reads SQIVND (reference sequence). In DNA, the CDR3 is TGTGCCAGTAGTATAGTGGCGGGCCCTTTTGGCGGGGAGCTGTTTTTT. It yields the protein CASSIVAGPFGGELFF.

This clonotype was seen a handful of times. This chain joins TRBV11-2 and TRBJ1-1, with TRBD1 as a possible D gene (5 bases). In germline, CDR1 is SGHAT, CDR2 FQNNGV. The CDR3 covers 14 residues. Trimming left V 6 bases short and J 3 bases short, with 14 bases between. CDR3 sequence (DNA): TGTGCCAGCAGGAGCAGGGTCCCTGACACTGAAGCTTTCTTT. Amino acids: CASRSRVPDTEAFF.

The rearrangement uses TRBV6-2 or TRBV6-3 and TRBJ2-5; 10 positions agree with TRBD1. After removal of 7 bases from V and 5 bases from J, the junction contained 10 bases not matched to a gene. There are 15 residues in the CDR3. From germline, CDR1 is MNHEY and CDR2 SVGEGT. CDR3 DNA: TGTGCCAGCACACCGGGACAGGGGATTAAGGAGACCCAGTACTTC. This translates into CASTPGQGIKETQYF.

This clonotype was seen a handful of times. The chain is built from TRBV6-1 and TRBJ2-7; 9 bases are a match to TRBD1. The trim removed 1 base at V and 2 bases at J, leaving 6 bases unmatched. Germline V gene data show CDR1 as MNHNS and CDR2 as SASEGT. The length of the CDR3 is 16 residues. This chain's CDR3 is CASSEGSGTGTYEQYV. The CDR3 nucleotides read TGTGCCAGCAGTGAAGGTTCCGGGACAGGGACCTACGAGCAGTACGTC.

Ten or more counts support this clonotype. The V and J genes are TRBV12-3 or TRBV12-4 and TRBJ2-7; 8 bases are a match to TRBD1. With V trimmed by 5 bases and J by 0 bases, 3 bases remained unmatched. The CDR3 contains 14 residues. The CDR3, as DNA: TGTGCCAGCAGTCCGGGACAGGCCTCCTACGAGCAGTACGTC. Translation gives CASSPGQASYEQYV.

CDR3 DNA: TGTGCCAGCAGCTTTATTGCGGGGGGGCTGGCTGAGCAGTTCTTC. Translating it yields CASSFIAGGLAEQFF. The chain employs TRBV7-8 and TRBJ2-1; 9 positions agree with TRBD2. Germline CDR1 and CDR2: SGHVS and FQNEAQ. Unmatched junction bases numbered 9, after V lost 3 bases and J lost 9 bases. This CDR3 has 15 amino acids.

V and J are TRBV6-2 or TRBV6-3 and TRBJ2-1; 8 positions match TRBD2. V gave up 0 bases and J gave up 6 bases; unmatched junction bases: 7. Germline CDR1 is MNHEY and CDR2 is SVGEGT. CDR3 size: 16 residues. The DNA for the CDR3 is TGTGCCAGCAGTTACTCGGCGGGGGGCCTACGCAATGAGCAGTTCTTC. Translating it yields CASSYSAGGLRNEQFF.

Written as DNA, the CDR3 is TGTGCCAGCAGCTTAGGTCCAGCGGGGGGCCAGAGCTCCTACAATGAGCAGTTCTTC. Amino acid sequence: CASSLGPAGGQSSYNEQFF. The chain combines TRBV7-9 with TRBJ2-1, with 9 nucleotides matching TRBD2. The CDR3 runs to 19 residues. The germline V gene has CDR1 SEHNR and CDR2 FQNEAQ (reference sequence). The ends lost 1 base at V and 0 bases at J; junction bases unmatched: 10.

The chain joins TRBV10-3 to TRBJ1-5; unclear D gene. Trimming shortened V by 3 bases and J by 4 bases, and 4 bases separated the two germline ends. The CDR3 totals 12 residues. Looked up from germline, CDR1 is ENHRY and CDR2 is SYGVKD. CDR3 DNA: TGTGCCATCAGTGACCCGAATCAGCCCCAGCATTTT. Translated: CAISDPNQPQHF.

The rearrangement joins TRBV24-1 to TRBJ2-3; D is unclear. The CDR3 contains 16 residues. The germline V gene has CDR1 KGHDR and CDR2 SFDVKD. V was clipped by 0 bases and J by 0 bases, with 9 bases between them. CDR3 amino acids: CATSDLFGASTDTQYF. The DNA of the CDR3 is TGTGCCACCAGTGATTTGTTTGGAGCGAGCACAGATACGCAGTATTTT.

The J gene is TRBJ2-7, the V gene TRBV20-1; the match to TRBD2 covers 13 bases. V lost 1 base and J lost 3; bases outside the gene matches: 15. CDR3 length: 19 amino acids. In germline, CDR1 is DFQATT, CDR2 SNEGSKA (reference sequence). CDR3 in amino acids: CSARATSGGDLSDLYEQYF. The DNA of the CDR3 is TGCAGTGCTAGAGCCACTAGCGGGGGGGACCTCAGCGATCTCTACGAGCAGTACTTC.

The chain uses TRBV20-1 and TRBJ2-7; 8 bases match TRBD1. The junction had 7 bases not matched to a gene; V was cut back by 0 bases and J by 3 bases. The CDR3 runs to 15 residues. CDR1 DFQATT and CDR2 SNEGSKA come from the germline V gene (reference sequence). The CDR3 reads CSARDIGQGRYEQYV. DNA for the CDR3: TGCAGTGCTAGAGATATTGGACAGGGCCGCTACGAGCAGTACGTC.

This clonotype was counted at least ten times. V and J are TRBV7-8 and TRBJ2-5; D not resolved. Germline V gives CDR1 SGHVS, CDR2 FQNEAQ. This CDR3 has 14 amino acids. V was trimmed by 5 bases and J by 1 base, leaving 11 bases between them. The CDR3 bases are TGTGCCAGCAGCCCACGGCAATCCCAAGAGACCCAGTACTTC. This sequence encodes CASSPRQSQETQYF.

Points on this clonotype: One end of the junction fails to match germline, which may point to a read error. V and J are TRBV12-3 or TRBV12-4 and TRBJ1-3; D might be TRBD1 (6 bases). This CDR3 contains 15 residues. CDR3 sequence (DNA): TGTGCCAACAGTTTAGGGGGATACTCTGGAAACACCATATATTTT. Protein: CANSLGGYSGNTIYF.

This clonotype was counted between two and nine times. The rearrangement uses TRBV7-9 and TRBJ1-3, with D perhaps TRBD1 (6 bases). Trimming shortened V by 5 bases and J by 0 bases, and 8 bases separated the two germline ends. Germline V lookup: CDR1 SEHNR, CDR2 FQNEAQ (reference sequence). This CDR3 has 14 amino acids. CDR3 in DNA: TGTGCCAGCAGCACGGACAGCTCTGGAAACACCATATATTTT. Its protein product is CASSTDSSGNTIYF.

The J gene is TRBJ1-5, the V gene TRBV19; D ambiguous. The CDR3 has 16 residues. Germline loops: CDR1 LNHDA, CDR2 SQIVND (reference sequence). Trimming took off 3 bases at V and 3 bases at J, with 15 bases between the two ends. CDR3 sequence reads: CASSIIHYSSNQPQHF. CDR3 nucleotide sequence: TGTGCCAGTAGTATTATCCACTATTCCTCCAATCAGCCCCAGCATTTT.

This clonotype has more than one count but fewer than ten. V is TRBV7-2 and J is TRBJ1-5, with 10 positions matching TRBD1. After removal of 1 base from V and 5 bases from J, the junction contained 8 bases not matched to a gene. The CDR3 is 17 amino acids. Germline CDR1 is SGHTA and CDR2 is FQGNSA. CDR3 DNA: TGTGCCAGCAGCTTAGAGGCGGGACAGGGGCTCCATCAGCCCCAGCATTTT. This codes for CASSLEAGQGLHQPQHF. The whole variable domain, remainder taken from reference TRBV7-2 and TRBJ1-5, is GAGVSQSPSNKVTEKGKDVELRCDPISGHTALYWYRQSLGQGLEFLIYFQGNSAPDKSGLPSDRFSAERTGGSVSTLTIQRTQQEDSAVYLCASSLEAGQGLHQPQHFGDGTRLSIL.